This T cell receptor (beta chain) emerged from a study of response to subunit inactivated influenza vaccine. Study results and limitations: Only a handful of new T cells, the authors suggested, are recruited with each seasonal influenza vaccination.

A remark on this clonotype: Its antigen remains unidentified.

Germline V gene sequence: CDR1 SEHNR, CDR2 FQNEAQ (reference sequence). The CDR3 totals 17 residues. V was clipped by 5 bases and J by 0 bases, with 18 bases between them. Each CDR3 protein gets one entry after TCRdb re-called the RT-PCR reads with MiXCR. The data contain 450,000 to 500,000 distinct CDR3 sequences, 10% to 11% of them singletons. This TCR derives from a man over 45 who received an inactivated influenza vaccine. The sample here was PBMCs from blood, taken roughly 45 days after vaccination. This chain uses TRBV7-9 with TRBJ2-3; D is perhaps TRBD2 (7 bases). CDR3 coding DNA: TGTGCCAGCAGCAAAAAGGCGGGGGCGACTAGCACAGATACGCAGTATTTT. It codes for CASSKKAGATSTDTQYF.